Listed below are T cell receptor beta chains from one sample, sequenced in a study of cytomegalovirus exposure and HLA in healthy donors. Method: immunoSEQ multiplex PCR; TCRdb's copy keeps in-frame clones and lacks some. The sample shows around 110,000 clones, 9.5% of them seen only once. The sequencing input was PBMCs. These receptors were taken from a man between 25 and 39 years old in good health and CMV-seronegative. Each CDR3 is given with its conserved first and last residue. The D gene is left open where the match is weak. Size is stated for part of the rows, as once, few or many counts, or as a class when the clone is expanded.

j_call	v_call	clone_size	d_call	cdr3_nt	cdr3_aa
TRBJ2-7	TRBV28	.	.	TGTGCCAGCAGTTTCGGCGACAGGTCCTACGAGCAGTACTTC	CASSFGDRSYEQYF
TRBJ2-7	TRBV28	few	TRBD1	TGTGCCAGCAGTTCGACAGGGACGAAGGCCTACGAGCAGTACTTC	CASSSTGTKAYEQYF
TRBJ2-3	TRBV7-6	few	TRBD2	TGTGCCAGCAGCTTAGTAGGGCTAGCGGGGGGGCAGGGAGATACGCAGTATTTT	CASSLVGLAGGQGDTQYF
TRBJ2-3	TRBV18	few	TRBD2	TGTGCCAGCTCACCCGGACTAGCGGGGGGGAACACAGATACGCAGTATTTT	CASSPGLAGGNTDTQYF
TRBJ1-1	TRBV5-1	few	TRBD1	TGCGCCAGCAGCCAGGGGGCAGGGAACACTGAAGCTTTCTTT	CASSQGAGNTEAFF
TRBJ2-1	TRBV7-8	few	.	TGTGCCAGCAGCTTAGATCGTCGGCAGGGTGATATATATGAGCAGTTCTTC	CASSLDRRQGDIYEQFF
TRBJ2-7	TRBV4-2	.	TRBD2	TGTGCCAGCAGCCAAGGGACTAGCGGCTACGAGCAGTACTTC	CASSQGTSGYEQYF
TRBJ1-3	TRBV4-3	few	.	TGCGCCAGCAGCCAAGGGTCGACCGGGGACACCATATATTTT	CASSQGSTGDTIYF
TRBJ1-2	TRBV5-4	.	.	TGTGCCAGCAGCTTATCAGGCGTCTCCTCGGGCTACACCTTC	CASSLSGVSSGYTF
TRBJ2-7	TRBV7-9	.	.	TGTGCCAGCAGCCCAGAAAGGACAGCCTACTCCTACGAGCAGTACTTC	CASSPERTAYSYEQYF
TRBJ2-1	TRBV7-9	few	TRBD1	TGTGCCAGCAGCCACAGGGGAAATGAGCAGTTCTTC	CASSHRGNEQFF
TRBJ1-2	TRBV12-5	few	.	TGTGCTAGTGGTCGGACAGAAAAGTATGGCTACACCTTC	CASGRTEKYGYTF
TRBJ2-7	TRBV21-1	few	.	TGTGCCAGCAGCAAAGCCCGGAGGGTCCCATCCTACGAGCAGTACTTC	CASSKARRVPSYEQYF
TRBJ2-7	TRBV30	many	TRBD1	TGTGCCTGGGGAATGACAGGGATCTACGAGCAGTACTTC	CAWGMTGIYEQYF
TRBJ1-4	TRBV19	.	TRBD1	TGTGCCAGTAGTACCGACAGGGAACCTGAAAAACTGTTTTTT	CASSTDREPEKLFF
TRBJ1-1	TRBV7-9	.	.	TGTGCCAGCAGCTTAGCGGCGGGTGAAGCTTTCTTT	CASSLAAGEAFF
TRBJ1-1	TRBV6-6	.	.	TGTGCCAGCAGTCGGCGACAGCCTGAAGCTTTCTTT	CASSRRQPEAFF
TRBJ2-2	TRBV6-5	few	.	TGTGCCAGCAGGGGTATGACAGGGAACACCGGGGAGCTGTTTTTT	CASRGMTGNTGELFF
TRBJ1-3	TRBV6-4	.	.	TGTGCCAGCAGTCATAAATTGGGCCAGGGAAGAAACACCATATATTTT	CASSHKLGQGRNTIYF
TRBJ2-7	TRBV7-2	.	TRBD1	TGTGCCAGCAGCTGGACAGGGAGTTACGAGCAGTACTTC	CASSWTGSYEQYF
TRBJ1-5	TRBV28	.	TRBD1	TGTGCCAGCAGACCCGACAGGGTTTATCAGCCCCAGCATTTT	CASRPDRVYQPQHF
TRBJ1-4	TRBV23-1	few	.	TGCGCCAGCAATCACCGAGCAACTAATGAAAAACTGTTTTTT	CASNHRATNEKLFF
TRBJ2-3	TRBV5-4	.	TRBD1	TGTGCCAGCAGCCGAGGACAGGCAAGCACAGATACGCAGTATTTT	CASSRGQASTDTQYF
TRBJ1-2	TRBV6-5	few	.	TGTGCCAGCAAATCCGGGAGCCAAGGCTACACCTTC	CASKSGSQGYTF
TRBJ1-6	TRBV2	few	.	TGTGCCAGCACCCTACAGGGCGTAGATAATTCACCCCTCCACTTT	CASTLQGVDNSPLHF
TRBJ1-2	TRBV7-2	few	TRBD1	TGTGCCAGCAGCTTAGGGACAGGGTCATCTAGCTATGGCTACACCTTC	CASSLGTGSSSYGYTF
TRBJ1-4	TRBV5-1	.	.	TGCGCCAGCAGCCAGCAGGAAGGAAAACTGTTTTTT	CASSQQEGKLFF
TRBJ2-7	TRBV5-4	few	TRBD1	TGTGCCAGCAGCTTGCCGGGACAGGGTTTCTACGAGCAGTACTTC	CASSLPGQGFYEQYF
TRBJ1-2	TRBV10-3	.	.	TGTGCCATCAGTGAGTCGGACAGATATGGCTACACCTTC	CAISESDRYGYTF
TRBJ1-2	TRBV18	.	.	TGTGCCAGCTCACTGGACGGGAACCGTGGCTACACCTTC	CASSLDGNRGYTF
TRBJ1-5	TRBV19	.	TRBD1	TGTGCCAGTAGGGACAGGGGGTACAATCAGCCCCAGCATTTT	CASRDRGYNQPQHF
TRBJ2-3	TRBV27	.	TRBD1	TGTGCCAGCAGTTCCCTCAGAGACAGGGATAGCACAGATACGCAGTATTTT	CASSSLRDRDSTDTQYF
TRBJ1-1	TRBV5-1	.	.	TGCGCCAGCAGCTTGAGCGTACCGAACACTGAAGCTTTCTTT	CASSLSVPNTEAFF
TRBJ2-2	TRBV12-5	few	TRBD1	TGTGCTAGTGGTCTAAGGACAGGGTACCCCGGGGAGCTGTTTTTT	CASGLRTGYPGELFF
TRBJ1-3	TRBV4-1	.	TRBD1	TGCGCCAGCAGCCAAGGGAGACAGGGGGCGAAAGGAAACACCATATATTTT	CASSQGRQGAKGNTIYF
TRBJ1-5	TRBV7-2	.	.	TGTGCCAGCAGCTTATGGGGCACGTATCAGCCCCAGCATTTT	CASSLWGTYQPQHF
TRBJ1-2	TRBV2	few	TRBD1	TGTGCCAGCAGGGGGGGACAGGGGGCTTCCTATGGCTACACCTTC	CASRGGQGASYGYTF
TRBJ2-2	TRBV9	.	.	TGTGCCAGCAGCCCCGGTTTGTTACGGAGGATCACCGGGGAGCTGTTTTTT	CASSPGLLRRITGELFF
TRBJ1-2	TRBV29-1	.	.	TGCAGCGTTGATACCAGGGGACGCCGCCTTAACTATGGCTACACCTTC	CSVDTRGRRLNYGYTF
TRBJ2-3	TRBV6-5	.	TRBD1	TGTGCCAGCAGTACCCCAGGGGGCGCAACAGATACGCAGTATTTT	CASSTPGGATDTQYF
TRBJ2-7	TRBV11-3	few	TRBD1	TGTGCCAGCAGCCCCCAGACAGGGGGTTACGAGCAGTACTTC	CASSPQTGGYEQYF
TRBJ1-5	TRBV7-8	few	TRBD1	TGTGCCAGCAGCTTAGCGCCGGGACAGGGGAATCAGCCCCAGCATTTT	CASSLAPGQGNQPQHF
TRBJ2-5	TRBV4-1	few	TRBD1	TGCGCCAGCAGCCGTTCCCAGGGGGCTCAGGGGGAGACCCAGTACTTC	CASSRSQGAQGETQYF
TRBJ1-1	TRBV25-1	few	.	TGTGCCAGCAGTGCGGCAGGCCTAGCTTTCTTT	CASSAAGLAFF
TRBJ2-2	TRBV29-1	.	.	TGCAGCGTTGTGAGGGCCCCGGGTACCGGGGAGCTGTTTTTT	CSVVRAPGTGELFF